These T cell receptor beta chains were read from a single sample in a study of T cells in Graves' hyperthyroidism and ophthalmopathy. Via MiXCR, TCRdb re-called the multiplex PCR reads, giving one row per CDR3 protein. The sample yields approximately 350,000 distinct CDR3 sequences, over 12% seen once. Sequencing was performed on blood. The source of these receptors is a woman aged 60-75 years with Graves' ophthalmopathy. Each CDR3 is given with its conserved first and last residue. D genes are given only for firm matches. Clone size is not always given. Where it is, it says once, few, many or a class for expanded clones.

-	many	TRBV12-3/TRBV12-4	TRBJ1-2	TGTGCCAGCAGCCCTAGGGTCACCAGAGGGAATGGCTACACCTTC	CASSPRVTRGNGYTF
TRBD2	many	TRBV5-5	TRBJ2-7	TGTGCCAGCAGCCCTACTAGCGGGAGCCCCGAGCAGTACTTC	CASSPTSGSPEQYF
TRBD2	-	TRBV19	TRBJ2-1	TGTGCCAGTAGTTCCGTAGCGGGAGTCATCCGGAATGAGCAGTTCTTC	CASSSVAGVIRNEQFF
-	-	TRBV19	TRBJ2-1	TGTGCCAGTAGTAACGGATACAATGAGCAGTTCTTC	CASSNGYNEQFF
TRBD2	-	TRBV20-1	TRBJ2-7	TGCAGTGCTAGAGAAACTAGCGGGATCAGCCGTGGTACCTACGAGCAGTACTTC	CSARETSGISRGTYEQYF
-	-	TRBV29-1	TRBJ2-7	TGCAGCGTTGTCGAGGGGGGGATCTACGAGCAGTACTTC	CSVVEGGIYEQYF
-	-	TRBV20-1	TRBJ2-7	TGCAGTGCTAGAGACAGGCAGAAGACCTACGAGCAGTACTTC	CSARDRQKTYEQYF
TRBD2	many	TRBV5-1	TRBJ2-1	TGCGCCAGCAGCTCAAATATCGGGAGGTCAAACAATGAGCAGTTCTTC	CASSSNIGRSNNEQFF
TRBD1	many	TRBV30	TRBJ1-1	TGTGCCTGGAGGGCACAGGGGTCGAACGCTGAAGCTTTCTTT	CAWRAQGSNAEAFF
TRBD2	many	TRBV5-1	TRBJ2-2	TGCGCCAGCAGCTTGGTGGCGGGAGAGGCCGGGGAGCTGTTTTTT	CASSLVAGEAGELFF
TRBD1	-	TRBV15	TRBJ2-2	TGTGCCACAAGGACAGGGGGAAGCGGGGAGCTGTTTTTT	CATRTGGSGELFF
TRBD1	many	TRBV3-1	TRBJ1-2	TGTGCCAGCAGCCAAGGGACAGGGGGCATCTATGGCTACACCTTC	CASSQGTGGIYGYTF
-	few	TRBV4-2	TRBJ2-3	TGTGCCAGCAGCCAAGAAGCGAGCAGAAGCACAGATACGCAGTATTTT	CASSQEASRSTDTQYF
-	-	TRBV12-3/TRBV12-4	TRBJ2-2	TGTGCCACGGCCCCCAGACAGTCCGGGGAGCTGTTTTTT	CATAPRQSGELFF
-	few	TRBV9	TRBJ2-5	TGTGCCAGCAGCGTAAGGGCAGTCCAAGAGACCCAGTACTTC	CASSVRAVQETQYF
TRBD2	many	TRBV2	TRBJ2-7	TGTGCCAGCAGGGGCCCTTTAGCGGGAGTAGGTTACGAGCAGTACTTC	CASRGPLAGVGYEQYF
TRBD1	-	TRBV29-1	TRBJ2-1	TGCAGCGTTGAACTCGGACAGGGGGTCGAGCAGTTCTTC	CSVELGQGVEQFF
TRBD2	few	TRBV7-3	TRBJ2-3	TGTGCCAGCAGCTTTCAAGGCGCGGGAGAGGCAGATACGCAGTATTTT	CASSFQGAGEADTQYF
TRBD2	many	TRBV3-1	TRBJ2-7	TGTGCCAGCAGCAACCCGGGACTAGCGGGTCGCTCCTACGAGCAGTACTTC	CASSNPGLAGRSYEQYF
TRBD1	many	TRBV20-1	TRBJ1-1	TGCAGTGCCTCGACAGGGAGGGACACTGAAGCTTTCTTT	CSASTGRDTEAFF
-	many	TRBV7-2	TRBJ2-7	TGTGCCAGCAGCTCCCCGCCAGGCGAGCAGTACTTC	CASSSPPGEQYF
-	many	TRBV28	TRBJ2-1	TGTGCCAGCAGAGAAACAGGGTACAATGAGCAGTTCTTC	CASRETGYNEQFF
-	-	TRBV3-1	TRBJ2-7	TGTGCCAGCAGCCGGAGCAGGGGAGAACAGTACTTC	CASSRSRGEQYF
-	many	TRBV6-1	TRBJ1-1	TGTGCCAGCAGTGAATGGCCGACTGAAGCTTTCTTT	CASSEWPTEAFF
-	many	TRBV2	TRBJ1-2	TGTGCCAGCAGTGGATTGATTGAGAGCTATGGCTACACCTTC	CASSGLIESYGYTF
-	-	TRBV29-1	TRBJ1-1	TGCAGCGGCAGGACATTTTCGAGTACGGAAGCTTTCTTT	CSGRTFSSTEAFF
TRBD1	-	TRBV6-1	TRBJ2-2	TGTGCCAGCAGTTATGGCACAGGGGTCAACACCGGGGAGCTGTTTTTT	CASSYGTGVNTGELFF
TRBD2	many	TRBV28	TRBJ2-1	TGTGCCAGCAAGACATTACTAGCGGGGGCCTACAATGAGCAGTTCTTC	CASKTLLAGAYNEQFF
-	-	TRBV18	TRBJ2-1	TGTGCCAGCTTACCAACAACGGGAGAGGGCGAGCAGTTCTTC	CASLPTTGEGEQFF